The TCR beta chain under discussion was sequenced for a study of blood T cell repertoires in COVID-19. Overall study context: Nucleic acid was either cDNA or gDNA, and it came from T cells, B-cell-depleted T cells, or PBMCs.

TCRdb's table, derived via immunoSEQ multiplex PCR, lists solely in-frame clones and lacks some. Of around 450,000 clones listed, 90% are singletons. Either two negative PCRs, clearance, or symptom resolution qualified Cohort 3 donors as recovered. This clonotype was sampled from a young man who had recovered from COVID-19. Sequencing used PBMCs or T cells enriched from blood (not recorded which).

The CDR3 here is CAISERGFEQYF. Here the CDR3 DNA reads TGTGCCATCAGTGAGAGGGGGTTCGAGCAGTACTTC. The chain has TRBV10-3 and TRBJ2-7, with TRBD1 as a possible D gene (6 bases). V dropped 2 bases and J dropped 6 bases, with 8 bases sitting between them. The CDR3 extends over 12 amino acids. The germline V gene has CDR1 ENHRY and CDR2 SYGVKD.